The 26 T cell receptor beta chains given below trace back to one sample, sequenced in a study of T cells in Graves' hyperthyroidism and ophthalmopathy. What was amplified from RNA transcripts were TCR beta CDR3 regions. First-round RT-PCR targeting the TCR CDR3 was performed with the HTBI primer set. A single record per CDR3 protein comes from TCRdb applying MiXCR to the multiplex PCR reads. Of about 98,000 distinct CDR3 sequences in the sample, around 40% were seen once. The sample was peripheral blood or thyroid tissue (not recorded which). The receptors were gathered from a woman aged 25 to 39 with Graves' hyperthyroidism.

This clonotype showed up many times. The genes are TRBV7-9 and TRBJ1-2, with a possible D match to TRBD1 (6 bases). This CDR3 is built from 13 residues. Germline V gene sequence: CDR1 SEHNR, CDR2 FQNEAQ (reference sequence). The V gene lost 5 bases and the J gene lost 2 bases, with 9 bases spanning the gap. CDR3: CASSDGQNYGYTF. DNA of the CDR3: TGTGCCAGCAGCGATGGACAGAACTATGGCTACACCTTC.

The chain carries TRBV28 and TRBJ1-5; D may be TRBD1 (5 bases). Between the trimmed V and J ends, which lost 10 bases and 7 bases, there was a span of 20 bases. This CDR3 is 14 amino acids long. CDR1 and CDR2 from the germline V gene are MDHEN and SYDVKM. DNA for the CDR3: TGTGCCACTTCTCTGGGCAGGGCAGGGCAGCCCCAGCATTTT. This gives the protein CATSLGRAGQPQHF.

This clonotype was seen at least ten times. The genes are TRBV27 and TRBJ1-1, with 9 bases lining up with TRBD1. The CDR3 is 16 amino acids. CDR1 is MNHEY, CDR2 SMNVEV, per germline (reference sequence). The junction had 9 bases not matched to a gene; V was cut back by 6 bases and J by 1 base. The CDR3 spells CASRRQGGFSNTEAFF. As DNA, the CDR3 is TGTGCCAGCAGGCGACAGGGGGGGTTTTCGAACACTGAAGCTTTCTTT.

This chain joins TRBV4-3 and TRBJ2-3, with D perhaps TRBD1 (5 bases). V lost 6 bases and J 2 bases, leaving 12 bases between the germline ends. Germline loops: CDR1 LGHNA, CDR2 YSLEER. The CDR3 loop spans 14 amino acids. The CDR3 loop reads CASRTETLTDTQYF. Written as DNA, the CDR3 is TGCGCCAGCAGGACAGAGACCCTCACAGATACGCAGTATTTT.

The chain recombines TRBV19 with TRBJ2-3, with 9 bases identical to TRBD1. V was pared by 4 bases and J by 3 bases, with 5 bases of the junction left unmatched. Germline values: CDR1 LNHDA, CDR2 SQIVND (reference sequence). This CDR3 has 15 residues. CDR3 sequence (DNA): TGTGCCAGTAGTACCCGGGACAGGGCGACAGATACGCAGTATTTT. It is translated as CASSTRDRATDTQYF.

The genes are TRBV6-5 and TRBJ2-7, with 8 bases identical to TRBD1. The V gene end was trimmed by 4 bases and the J gene end by 3 bases; junction bases not matched to a gene: 5. The CDR3 extends over 14 amino acids. Germline lookup yields CDR1 MNHEY and CDR2 SVGAGI. Here the CDR3 reads CASSSGQDRYEQYF. DNA of the CDR3: TGTGCCAGCAGTTCGGGACAGGACCGCTACGAGCAGTACTTC.

The sample holds many counts of this clonotype. J is TRBJ1-1 and V is TRBV19; no firm D call. This CDR3 has 12 amino acids. The V gene's germline CDR1 is LNHDA and CDR2 SQIVND (reference sequence). V was cut by 3 bases and J by 4 bases, with 6 bases left in between. The DNA for the CDR3 is TGTGCCAGTAGTATGGAGAGCACTGAAGCTTTCTTT. Encoded protein: CASSMESTEAFF.

In its sample, this clonotype was seen many times. The chain combines TRBV19 with TRBJ1-1; 9 positions agree with TRBD1. The germline V gene encodes CDR1 LNHDA and CDR2 SQIVND (reference sequence). The J segment lost 1 base and the V segment lost 8 bases, leaving 5 bases of the junction unmatched. The CDR3 is 14 amino acids. CDR3 coding DNA: TGTGCCAGTGTTCAGGACAGGGGGAACACTGAAGCTTTCTTT. This gives the protein CASVQDRGNTEAFF.

To note about this clonotype: A single base separates this from a much larger clone, so it may be a read error. The chain combines TRBV7-9 with TRBJ1-2, with 7 nucleotides matching TRBD1. J was trimmed by 5 bases and V by 5 bases; bases with no gene match: 14. In germline, CDR1 is SEHNR, CDR2 FQNEAQ (reference sequence). The CDR3 totals 16 residues. CDR3: CASSRVGRGQLYGYTF. The DNA of the CDR3 is TGTGCCAGCAGCCGAGTCGGCCGGGGACAGTTATATGGCTACACCTTC.

The chain has TRBV7-2 and TRBJ2-5; 7 bases are shared with TRBD2. Germline lookup yields CDR1 SGHTA and CDR2 FQGNSA. Unmatched junction bases numbered 14, after V lost 5 bases and J lost 5 bases. The length of the CDR3 is 16 residues. In DNA, the CDR3 is TGTGCCAGCAGCGCGACCTGGAGGGAGGGCCCCGAGACCCAGTACTTC. Protein sequence: CASSATWREGPETQYF. Using reference TRBV7-2 and TRBJ2-5 for the parts outside the CDR3, the full variable domain is GAGVSQSPSNKVTEKGKDVELRCDPISGHTALYWYRQSLGQGLEFLIYFQGNSAPDKSGLPSDRFSAERTGGSVSTLTIQRTQQEDSAVYLCASSATWREGPETQYFGPGTRLLVL.

V gene TRBV7-9 combines with J gene TRBJ1-4; 8 positions match TRBD1. V shed 0 bases, J shed 13 bases, and the junction held 16 bases outside the gene matches. CDR1 is SEHNR, CDR2 FQNEAQ, per germline (reference sequence). The CDR3 is made up of 17 amino acids. The CDR3 spells CASSLARGRGTNGRLFF. DNA for the CDR3: TGTGCCAGCAGCTTAGCCAGGGGGCGCGGCACTAATGGAAGACTGTTTTTT.

The J gene is TRBJ1-2, the V gene TRBV27, with D possibly TRBD1 on 6 matching bases. The germline V gene encodes CDR1 MNHEY and CDR2 SMNVEV (reference sequence). V was cut by 0 bases and J by 7 bases, with 12 bases left in between. The length of the CDR3 is 14 residues. The CDR3 bases are TGTGCCAGCAGTTTATCCCGACAGGTTTCTGGCTACACCTTC. This encodes CASSLSRQVSGYTF.

The V call is TRBV12-3 or TRBV12-4, the J call TRBJ1-2; the D gene is possibly TRBD1 (6 bases). V lost 5 bases and J lost 4, with 14 bases in between. This CDR3 has 14 amino acids. The CDR3 DNA follows: TGTGCCAGCAGTGAAGGAGGACAGACCTATGGCTACACCTTC. Translation gives CASSEGGQTYGYTF.

Regarding this clonotype: Since no conserved phenylalanine or tryptophan closes the CDR3, a read error is the likely cause. The chain has TRBV18 and TRBJ1-2; D perhaps matches TRBD1 (5 bases). CDR3 size: 14 residues. Per germline, CDR1 KGHSH and CDR2 LQKENI. CDR3 loop: CAGSPDITNYGYTY. In DNA, the CDR3 is TGTGCCGGCTCACCGGACATTACTAACTATGGCTACACCTAC.

V gene TRBV20-1 combines with J gene TRBJ1-1, with TRBD1 as a possible D gene (6 bases). This CDR3 is 15 amino acids long. The germline V gene encodes CDR1 DFQATT and CDR2 SNEGSKA (reference sequence). V lost 0 bases and J 4 bases, leaving 15 bases between the germline ends. The CDR3 sequence is CSARDRAGASTEAFF. The CDR3 nucleotides are TGCAGTGCTAGAGATCGGGCAGGGGCGAGCACTGAAGCTTTCTTT.

Regarding this clonotype: With a much larger clone just one base away, this may be a read error. The chain combines TRBV7-8 with TRBJ2-7; 7 bases line up with TRBD2. Trimming took 8 bases from V and 5 from J; bases not matched to a gene: 9. The length of the CDR3 is 13 residues. Germline loops: CDR1 SGHVS, CDR2 FQNEAQ. For the CDR3, the DNA is TGTGCCAGCGGCCGCGGGAGTTTAAACGAGCAGTACTTC. Translated: CASGRGSLNEQYF.

This clonotype was counted many times. The CDR3 DNA sequence: TGTGCCAGCAGCTACCAACCCTTGGGGACCCAGTACTTC. It is translated as CASSYQPLGTQYF. This chain links TRBV9 with TRBJ2-5; no firm D call. The CDR3 spans 13 residues. Germline CDR1 and CDR2: SGDLS and YYNGEE. Trimming removed 4 bases at V and 7 bases at J, with 14 bases between.

This chain uses TRBV25-1 with TRBJ2-7, with TRBD1 as a possible D gene (6 bases). Germline V gene lookup returns CDR1 MGHDK and CDR2 SYGVNS. The CDR3 covers 13 residues. V was shortened by 6 bases and J by 3 bases, with 12 bases between the two germline ends. CDR3 sequence: CASRKAQGYEQYF. The CDR3 DNA reads TGTGCCAGCAGGAAGGCACAGGGCTACGAGCAGTACTTC.

The chain employs TRBV7-8 and TRBJ2-7; 8 bases align to TRBD1. J lost 6 bases, V lost 4 bases, and 5 bases had no gene match. The V gene's germline CDR1 is SGHVS and CDR2 FQNEAQ. The CDR3 covers 13 residues. CDR3 loop: CASSSGQAPEQYF. CDR3 bases: TGTGCCAGCAGCTCGGGACAGGCCCCCGAGCAGTACTTC.

This clonotype came up many times. V gene TRBV5-1 combines with J gene TRBJ2-2, with D possibly matching TRBD2 (6 bases). V lost 4 bases to trimming and J lost 0 bases, with 10 bases between them. From germline, CDR1 is SGHRS and CDR2 YFSETQ. This CDR3 is 15 amino acids long. CDR3 residues: CASSVGLANTGELFF. CDR3 nucleotides: TGCGCCAGCAGCGTGGGACTTGCGAACACCGGGGAGCTGTTTTTT.

The genes are TRBV6-1 and TRBJ1-6; the match to TRBD1 covers 7 bases. Trimming cost V 9 bases and J 6 bases; bases outside gene matches: 5. This CDR3 has 13 amino acids. From germline, CDR1 is MNHNS and CDR2 SASEGT. CDR3 region: CASKGAGNSPLHF. As DNA, the CDR3 is TGTGCCAGTAAGGGGGCCGGTAATTCACCCCTCCACTTT.

This clonotype was seen at least ten times. This chain links TRBV5-1 with TRBJ2-7; 11 bases line up with TRBD2. V trimming: 0 bases; J trimming: 9 bases; junction bases outside the gene matches: 8. CDR1 and CDR2 from the germline V gene are SGHRS and YFSETQ. This CDR3 has 15 residues. CDR3 loop: CASSLAGTSGEGQYF. In nucleotides, the CDR3 is TGCGCCAGCAGCTTGGCCGGGACTAGCGGAGAGGGGCAGTACTTC.

This clonotype was seen ten or more times. The chain recombines TRBV6-6 with TRBJ1-5; 7 bases are a match to TRBD1. The V gene end was trimmed by 6 bases and the J gene end by 6 bases; junction bases not matched to a gene: 8. From germline, CDR1 is MNHNY and CDR2 SVGAGI (reference sequence). This CDR3 is 14 amino acids long. Written as DNA, the CDR3 is TGTGCCAGCAGATACCGGGACAGTAGTCAGCCCCAGCATTTT. Amino acid sequence: CASRYRDSSQPQHF.

This clonotype was counted ten times or more. The rearrangement links TRBV7-3 to TRBJ1-2; D perhaps matches TRBD1 (6 bases). CDR3 length equals 13 residues. Trimming took 3 bases from V and 3 from J, leaving 8 bases between them. The germline gives CDR1 SGHTA, CDR2 FQGTGA. CDR3 DNA: TGTGCCAGCAGCTTGGACAGTCACTATGGCTACACCTTC. Its protein is CASSLDSHYGYTF.

This clonotype was counted at least ten times. The chain employs TRBV20-1 and TRBJ2-3; unclear D gene. Germline V lookup: CDR1 DFQATT, CDR2 SNEGSKA (reference sequence). The CDR3 is 12 residues long. Trimming shortened V by 8 bases and J by 4 bases, and 13 bases separated the two germline ends. The CDR3 protein is CSPCPDADTQYF. The CDR3 DNA follows: TGCAGTCCGTGTCCCGATGCAGATACGCAGTATTTT.

This clonotype occurred once. The V gene is TRBV7-9, the J gene TRBJ2-5, with TRBD2 matching 13 bases. Germline CDR1 SEHNR, CDR2 FQNEAQ (reference sequence). The CDR3 loop spans 18 amino acids. Trimming at V came to 4 bases and at J to 5 bases, leaving 13 bases not matched to a gene. The CDR3 is CASSWTSGSLGGRETQYF. CDR3 coding DNA: TGTGCCAGCAGCTGGACTAGCGGGAGTTTAGGCGGCCGGGAGACCCAGTACTTC.